This note documents a single TCR beta chain sequence. CD45RO-negative cells were positively selected for CCR7, leaving out terminally differentiated effector memory CD45RA+ cells. V was clipped by 6 bases and J by 8 bases, with 23 bases between them. Germline CDR1 is SNHLY and CDR2 is FYNNEI. The CDR3 loop spans 16 amino acids. This sample stems from a study of shared clonotypes between healthy human individuals. The protocol was immunoSEQ multiplex PCR, while the TCRdb copy is restricted to in-frame clones and leaves out a portion. The sample consists of under 1 million clones, approximately 97% of them appearing once.

The TCR sequence derives from a man aged 25-40 years in good health. Sequenced input: naive CD8+ T cells sorted from blood. The rearrangement uses TRBV2 and TRBJ2-1, with D perhaps TRBD2 (6 bases). The CDR3 DNA reads TGTGCCAGCAGGTTCCTAGCGACCCTAAGCAGCGATGAGCAGTTCTTC. This encodes CASRFLATLSSDEQFF.